This T cell receptor (beta chain) was recorded in a study of beta chain features in type 1 diabetes. This clone has only a few counts. Its cognate antigen is unknown. Study-level findings and limits: Resolution of whether HLA type affects TCRB rearrangement was not achieved here. More deletions and fewer insertions at VDJ junctions were seen in type 1 diabetes patients. Researchers report that Type 1 diabetes patients had moderately but significantly shorter TCRB CDR3s across all four CD4+ subsets.

Researchers reported sorting CD4+ naive, central memory, regulatory and stem cell-like memory cells via CD45RO/CCR7/CD25/CD127/CD95/CD27. Isolated RNA was reverse transcribed in full, so expressed TCRB transcripts were sequenced. Data came from immunoSEQ multiplex PCR; TCRdb stores just in-frame clones and leaves some out. Counted here are about 660,000 clones, over 12% occurring once; the ten biggest clones make up roughly 0.04%. The CDR3 spans 16 residues. The V gene's germline CDR1 is MNHEY and CDR2 SVGAGI. Trimming removed 2 bases from V and 2 bases from J, with 16 bases in between. The sequencing input was naive CD4+ T cells from blood. The rearrangement links TRBV6-5 to TRBJ2-7, with TRBD2 as a possible D gene (6 bases). The clonotype was recovered from a man between 18 and 35 years old with type 1 diabetes. The CDR3, as DNA: TGTGCCAGCAGTTACCCCTCCGGGACTGGAGCCTACGAGCAGTACTTC. Residues: CASSYPSGTGAYEQYF.